Listed here are 18 T cell receptor beta chains from one sample, sequenced in a study of blood T cell repertoires in COVID-19. The table came from immunoSEQ multiplex PCR; TCRdb's copy has only in-frame clones and leaves some out. Of roughly 86,000 clones listed, around 85% are singletons. Source material: peripheral blood. Source of these receptors: an elderly woman with COVID-19, enrolled during active disease.

This clone was counted a few times. The gene calls are TRBV27 and TRBJ1-3; possible D gene TRBD1, 5 bases. Germline-derived CDR1 and CDR2 are MNHEY and SMNVEV (reference sequence). This CDR3 spans 14 amino acids. Trimming cost V 6 bases and J 13 bases, with 22 bases left between them. The CDR3 region is CASRLIPAGGTIYF. CDR3 nucleotides: TGTGCCAGCAGACTTATTCCTGCGGGGGGGACTATATATTTT.

V and J are TRBV6-2 or TRBV6-3 and TRBJ2-1, with 14 nucleotides matching TRBD2. The CDR3 consists of 18 residues. The V gene end was trimmed by 4 bases and the J gene end by 7 bases; junction bases not matched to a gene: 12. Germline lookup yields CDR1 MNHEY and CDR2 SVGEGT. The CDR3 region has the DNA TGTGCCAGCAGTTTTGGGACTAGCGGGAGTTATTTAAGGAATGAGCAGTTCTTC. It translates to CASSFGTSGSYLRNEQFF.

This sequence joins TRBV7-2 and TRBJ2-7, with TRBD1 as a possible D gene (5 bases). The germline V gene has CDR1 SGHTA and CDR2 FQGNSA. The CDR3 covers 14 residues. The V and J ends lost 5 bases and 0 bases respectively, with 11 bases between them. The CDR3: CASSRTLHSYEQYF. CDR3 sequence (DNA): TGTGCCAGCAGCCGGACACTTCACTCCTACGAGCAGTACTTC.

Here the CDR3 DNA reads TGTGCCAGCAGCTTAGGGCAGGGAAACATGTATACGCAGTATTTT. Translating gives CASSLGQGNMYTQYF. V is TRBV5-4 and J is TRBJ2-3; weak D call: TRBD1 (5 bases). The V end lost 2 bases, the J end lost 7 bases, and 17 bases lay between the germline ends. Germline loops: CDR1 SGHNT, CDR2 YYREEE (reference sequence). The CDR3 has 15 residues. The full variable domain, completed using reference TRBV5-4 and TRBJ2-3, is ETGVTQSPTHLIKTRGQQVTLRCSSQSGHNTVSWYQQALGQGPQFIFQYYREEENGRGNFPPRFSGLQFPNYSSELNVNALELDDSALYLCASSLGQGNMYTQYFGPGTRLTVL.

V usage is TRBV18 and J usage is TRBJ1-2; D is undetermined. The germline V and J ends were trimmed by 0 bases and 7 bases, with 15 bases remaining between them. Germline V gene sequence: CDR1 KGHSH, CDR2 LQKENI. The CDR3 has 15 amino acids. The CDR3 region has the DNA TGTGCCAGCTCACCACCATCGCGGGTCGGCGCTGGCTACACCTTC. This encodes CASSPPSRVGAGYTF.

The V call is TRBV28, the J call TRBJ1-2; 8 bases line up with TRBD1. The germline V gene encodes CDR1 MDHEN and CDR2 SYDVKM. V lost 6 bases and J lost 8; bases outside the gene matches: 8. The CDR3 totals 13 residues. DNA for the CDR3: TGTGCCAGCAGCGAAGGACAGGGAAGAGGCTACACCTTC. It codes for CASSEGQGRGYTF.

The CDR3 DNA reads as TGTGCCAGCAGCCGAGAGGGGTCAGACATCCGAGCTTTCTTT. Its translation: CASSREGSDIRAFF. The rearrangement uses TRBV7-8 and TRBJ1-1, with D perhaps matching TRBD1 (5 bases). CDR1 is SGHVS, CDR2 FQNEAQ, per germline. Trimming took off 5 bases at V and 10 bases at J, with 20 bases between the two ends. This CDR3 has 14 residues.

V is TRBV6-2 or TRBV6-3 and J is TRBJ2-4; D may be TRBD1 (6 bases). The CDR3 runs to 17 residues. Per germline, CDR1 MNHEY and CDR2 SVGEGT. Deletions cut 4 bases from V and 7 bases from J, with 23 bases between. The DNA for the CDR3 is TGTGCCAGCAGTTCACCGTCTCCTACAGGGTCGCTCAACATTCAGTACTTC. It specifies CASSSPSPTGSLNIQYF.

The chain joins TRBV9 to TRBJ2-7, with 10 nucleotides matching TRBD2. Germline V gene sequence: CDR1 SGDLS, CDR2 YYNGEE. Trimming removed 0 bases from V and 5 bases from J; junction bases left unmatched: 8. CDR3 length: 16 amino acids. The CDR3 DNA follows: TGTGCCAGCAGCGTAGTAAAGCTAGCGGGAGTGGACGAGCAGTACTTC. Translation: CASSVVKLAGVDEQYF.

The V call is TRBV2, the J call TRBJ1-3; D perhaps matches TRBD1 (6 bases). This CDR3 is 13 amino acids long. Trimming shortened V by 5 bases and J by 2 bases, and 7 bases separated the two germline ends. Germline CDR1 and CDR2: SNHLY and FYNNEI. The CDR3 spells CASSTGTGNTIYF. The CDR3 nucleotides read TGTGCCAGCAGTACAGGGACTGGAAACACCATATATTTT.

The rearrangement links TRBV3-1 (or the pseudogene TRBV3-2) to TRBJ1-1, with 7 bases that match TRBD1. The J segment lost 7 bases and the V segment lost 4 bases, leaving 3 bases of the junction unmatched. CDR1 and CDR2 from the germline V gene are LGHDT and YNNKEL (reference sequence). The CDR3 consists of 12 residues. The CDR3 sequence is CASSPGQVEAFF. The CDR3 DNA reads as TGTGCCAGCAGCCCCGGACAGGTTGAAGCTTTCTTT.

V is TRBV5-1 and J is TRBJ2-3, with D unclear. The CDR3 sequence is 14 residues long. The germline CDR1 and CDR2 sequences are SGHRS and YFSETQ. Between the trimmed V and J ends, which lost 2 bases and 1 base, there was a span of 8 bases. As DNA, the CDR3 is TGCGCCAGCAGCTTACCCCAGGGCACAGATACGCAGTATTTT. Its translation: CASSLPQGTDTQYF. Full variable domain (outside the CDR3, taken from reference TRBV5-1 and TRBJ2-3): KAGVTQTPRYLIKTRGQQVTLSCSPISGHRSVSWYQQTPGQGLQFLFEYFSETQRNKGNFPGRFSGRQFSNSRSEMNVSTLELGDSALYLCASSLPQGTDTQYFGPGTRLTVL.

The sample holds a few counts of this clone. The J gene is TRBJ2-7, the V gene TRBV19; TRBD1 aligns across 9 bases. The CDR3 totals 14 residues. Trimming cost V 6 bases and J 2 bases; bases outside gene matches: 5. The germline CDR1 and CDR2 sequences are LNHDA and SQIVND (reference sequence). The CDR3, as DNA: TGTGCCAGTAGAACGGGACAGGGAACCTACGAGCAGTACTTC. Its protein is CASRTGQGTYEQYF.

This chain uses TRBV2 with TRBJ1-2; 8 bases map to TRBD1. The CDR3 length is 14 residues. Germline assignment: CDR1 SNHLY and CDR2 FYNNEI. The V and J ends lost 5 bases and 6 bases, in that order; junction bases with no gene match: 8. Here the CDR3 reads CASSYKRTGNGYTF. CDR3 in DNA: TGTGCCAGCAGTTACAAACGGACAGGGAATGGCTACACCTTC.

Only a few counts were recorded for this clone. The V gene is TRBV18, the J gene TRBJ1-5, with 10 positions matching TRBD1. Unmatched junction bases numbered 7, after V lost 1 base and J lost 7 bases. The CDR3 extends over 16 amino acids. Germline lookup yields CDR1 KGHSH and CDR2 LQKENI. The CDR3 region is CASSPQTGGLGQPQHF. The CDR3 region has the DNA TGTGCCAGCTCACCACAGACAGGGGGCTTAGGACAGCCCCAGCATTTT. The full variable domain, completed using reference TRBV18 and TRBJ1-5, is NAGVMQNPRHLVRRRGQEARLRCSPMKGHSHVYWYRQLPEEGLKFMVYLQKENIIDESGMPKERFSAEFPKEGPSILRIQQVVRGDSAAYFCASSPQTGGLGQPQHFGDGTRLSIL.

In this sample, this clone turned up a few times. The J gene is TRBJ2-7, the V gene TRBV6-6, with a tentative D call TRBD2 (6 bases). Germline assignment: CDR1 MNHNY and CDR2 SVGAGI (reference sequence). The ends were cut back, 5 bases at V and 1 base at J, with 12 bases in the middle. The CDR3 has 14 residues. CDR3 coding DNA: TGTGCCAGCAGTACCCAGACTAGGTCCTACGAGCAGTACTTC. This encodes CASSTQTRSYEQYF.

This chain joins TRBV27 and TRBJ2-1, with TRBD1 as a possible D gene (5 bases). This CDR3 spans 13 amino acids. Germline V gene data show CDR1 as MNHEY and CDR2 as SMNVEV (reference sequence). V lost 3 bases, J lost 8 bases, and 11 bases lay in between. The CDR3 bases are TGTGCCAGCAGTTTCCAGCAGGGCGATGAGCAGTTCTTC. This codes for CASSFQQGDEQFF.

The chain employs TRBV18 and TRBJ2-4; 14 bases line up with TRBD2. With V trimmed by 4 bases and J by 1 base, 6 bases remained unmatched. Germline V CDR1 and CDR2: KGHSH, LQKENI. There are 18 residues in the CDR3. In DNA form, the CDR3 reads TGTGCCAGCTCACTCGGACTAGCGGGAGGTGAGGCCAAAAACATTCAGTACTTC. Protein product: CASSLGLAGGEAKNIQYF.